The rows below give T cell receptor beta chains drawn from one sample of a study of T-cell memory formation after mild COVID-19. TCRdb recomputed calls from the 5' RACE reads with MiXCR, one row per CDR3 protein. The sample has about 430,000 distinct CDR3 sequences, about a sixth seen once. Sequenced: PBMCs or a T cell subset sorted from them (not recorded which). The origin of the receptors is a man aged 18-30 years who had mild COVID-19 (a few samples of this study predate the infection). Cell type and time point are not known. Each CDR3 is given with its conserved first and last residue. A D gene is named only where the DNA matches it firmly. The size of a clone is reported for some rows only, either as once, few or many, or as a class for expanded clones.

DNA	CDR3	size	J	D	V
TGTGCCAGCAGCCCATGGACAGGGGGGGATCCTTCACCCCTCCACTTT	CASSPWTGGDPSPLHF	-	TRBJ1-6	TRBD1	TRBV4-2
TGTGCCAGCAATACCGGGGGTAATGAGCAGTTCTTC	CASNTGGNEQFF	-	TRBJ2-1	-	TRBV28
TGTGCCAGCAGCCACCAGGGGGCCGGTCAGCCCCAGCATTTT	CASSHQGAGQPQHF	few	TRBJ1-5	TRBD1	TRBV7-9
TGTGCCAGCAGCCGCTCCCCCGGGCAGGGCGGTGAGACCCAGTACTTC	CASSRSPGQGGETQYF	-	TRBJ2-5	-	TRBV4-2
TGTGCCAGCAGCTCCGCACGAAGAAGTTATGGCTACACCTTC	CASSSARRSYGYTF	-	TRBJ1-2	-	TRBV12-3/TRBV12-4
TGTGCCAGCAGCCCGGGGGGGCACTCCTACAATGAGCAGTTCTTC	CASSPGGHSYNEQFF	-	TRBJ2-1	TRBD2	TRBV7-6
TGTGCCAGCAGCCACCCGGGACAGGGCACCTATGGCTACACCTTC	CASSHPGQGTYGYTF	few	TRBJ1-2	TRBD1	TRBV3-1
TGTGCCAGCAGTCCCCAGACAGGGAGGAATTCACCCCTCCACTTT	CASSPQTGRNSPLHF	few	TRBJ1-6	TRBD1	TRBV12-3/TRBV12-4
TGCAGTGCTAGACCGTGGGCTGGACGGACCACAGATACGCAGTATTTT	CSARPWAGRTTDTQYF	-	TRBJ2-3	-	TRBV20-1
TGTGCCAGCAGCCTGGACAACAACAATGAGCAGTTCTTC	CASSLDNNNEQFF	few	TRBJ2-1	-	TRBV7-2
TGCGCCAGCAGCTTGCCCCAGGGGAACTACGAGCAGTACTTC	CASSLPQGNYEQYF	many	TRBJ2-7	-	TRBV5-1
TGCGCCAGCACCGGGACTAGCGGGGGATCTTTCTCAGATACGCAGTATTTT	CASTGTSGGSFSDTQYF	few	TRBJ2-3	TRBD2	TRBV5-1
TGTGCCAGCAGTCCGCGGGGCCTCGGACGGGAAAAACTGTTTTTT	CASSPRGLGREKLFF	-	TRBJ1-4	-	TRBV12-3/TRBV12-4
TGCAGTGCTACAGGGACTAGCGGGGGCCACGAGCAGTACTTC	CSATGTSGGHEQYF	few	TRBJ2-7	TRBD2	TRBV20-1
TGTGCCAGCCCCGCCCTATCTAGCGGGTCCTCCAGCACAGATACGCAGTATTTT	CASPALSSGSSSTDTQYF	-	TRBJ2-3	TRBD2	TRBV7-2
TGTGCCACCATCAGAGTGGGACAGCGCTACACCGGGGAGCTGTTTTTT	CATIRVGQRYTGELFF	-	TRBJ2-2	TRBD1	TRBV15
TGTGCCAGCGGACCCGGGACAAAGGATTCACCCCTCCACTTT	CASGPGTKDSPLHF	-	TRBJ1-6	-	TRBV25-1
TGTGCCAGCAGCTTACTGAGGGGGCGACAGGGCGGATATGGCTACACCTTC	CASSLLRGRQGGYGYTF	-	TRBJ1-2	TRBD1	TRBV7-8
TGTGCCAGGGAGGCAGGGGGAGCTTGGGACGAGCAGTACTTC	CAREAGGAWDEQYF	-	TRBJ2-7	-	TRBV15
TGTGCCAGCAGTGATCTGGCTGCGGGGGTTGACAATCAGCCCCAGCATTTT	CASSDLAAGVDNQPQHF	-	TRBJ1-5	-	TRBV2
TGTGCCAGCAGTTACGGGGGGATCGTGTATGGCTACACCTTC	CASSYGGIVYGYTF	-	TRBJ1-2	-	TRBV6-6
TGTGCCAGCTCACCCGCTAGGACAGGGTTCTACAATGAGCAGTTCTTC	CASSPARTGFYNEQFF	-	TRBJ2-1	TRBD1	TRBV18
TGTGCCAGCAGCCGACAGGGAAGCACGCAGTATTTT	CASSRQGSTQYF	once	TRBJ2-3	TRBD1	TRBV11-2
TGCAGTGCTAGGACTAGCGGGGCCCCCAATGAGCAGTTCTTC	CSARTSGAPNEQFF	few	TRBJ2-1	TRBD2	TRBV20-1
TGTGCCAGCACGGACAGGAGCTCTCCCGGGGAGCTGTTTTTT	CASTDRSSPGELFF	-	TRBJ2-2	TRBD1	TRBV7-9
TGCAGCGTTGTAGGGAACACCGGGGAGCTGTTTTTT	CSVVGNTGELFF	once	TRBJ2-2	-	TRBV29-1
TGCAGTGCTGAAACGGGACGGGGTAATTCACCCCTCCACTTT	CSAETGRGNSPLHF	-	TRBJ1-6	-	TRBV20-1
TGTGCCAGCAGCCAACTAAGGGGAGGCGAGCAGTACTTC	CASSQLRGGEQYF	-	TRBJ2-7	-	TRBV3-1
TGTGCCAGTAGGGGGAGGAGCAATGAGCAGTTCTTC	CASRGRSNEQFF	few	TRBJ2-1	-	TRBV7-3
TGTGCCAGCAGCAGGACAGAGGGTTACGAGCAGTACTTC	CASSRTEGYEQYF	few	TRBJ2-7	-	TRBV12-3/TRBV12-4
TGTGCCAGCACCCCGGGGCAGGGGTGGGCTGAAGCTTTCTTT	CASTPGQGWAEAFF	-	TRBJ1-1	-	TRBV12-3/TRBV12-4
TGCGCCAGCAGCCCCCCCAGGAGCGGGGGGCCAGATACGCAGTATTTT	CASSPPRSGGPDTQYF	-	TRBJ2-3	TRBD2	TRBV5-1
TGTGCCGTGGGACTTAGCAATCAGCCCCAGCATTTT	CAVGLSNQPQHF	-	TRBJ1-5	-	TRBV15
TGTGCCAGCAGCCCCCGGGCGGGGGGGCGTCAAGAGACCCAGTACTTC	CASSPRAGGRQETQYF	-	TRBJ2-5	TRBD2	TRBV7-9
TGTGCCAGCAGCCCCCGGTCCGGGAATGAGCAGTTCTTC	CASSPRSGNEQFF	once	TRBJ2-1	-	TRBV7-2
TGTGCCAGCAGCTCCCAGACATTGGGGGGCGAGCAGTACTTC	CASSSQTLGGEQYF	-	TRBJ2-7	-	TRBV7-6
TGCGCCAGCAGCACGGTCGGCTCTTCCTATGGCTACACCTTC	CASSTVGSSYGYTF	many	TRBJ1-2	-	TRBV5-1
TGTGCCAGCAGCTTAGCGGGGAACACCGGGGAGCTGTTTTTT	CASSLAGNTGELFF	many	TRBJ2-2	-	TRBV7-2
TGCGCCAGCAGCCATTCGACAGGGTTGAACACTGAAGCTTTCTTT	CASSHSTGLNTEAFF	-	TRBJ1-1	TRBD1	TRBV4-1
TGTGCCAGCAGCTGGACTACCGACACTGAAGCTTTCTTT	CASSWTTDTEAFF	few	TRBJ1-1	-	TRBV7-3
TGCGCCAGCAGCCCTGGACAGGGGGAAACAATTGTCAGAACGGGTCTAGCCAAAAACATTCAGTACTTC	CASSPGQGETIVRTGLAKNIQYF	many	TRBJ2-4	TRBD1	TRBV5-1
TGTGCCAGCAGTTTAGGAATCCCTGAAGCTTTCTTT	CASSLGIPEAFF	-	TRBJ1-1	-	TRBV12-3/TRBV12-4
TGCGCCAGCAGCCCGGGCCCCGGCCCCCAAGAGACCCAGTACTTC	CASSPGPGPQETQYF	many	TRBJ2-5	-	TRBV5-1
TGTGCCAGCAGTTCAACACCCCCGGGGGGCTCCTACAATGAGCAGTTCTTC	CASSSTPPGGSYNEQFF	few	TRBJ2-1	TRBD2	TRBV12-3/TRBV12-4
TGTGCCAGCAGCTCCAGTGGTCAGAGCTCCTACGAGCAGTACTTC	CASSSSGQSSYEQYF	few	TRBJ2-7	-	TRBV7-9
TGTGCCAGCAGCCCACGACAGGGCTATTACTATGGCTACACCTTC	CASSPRQGYYYGYTF	few	TRBJ1-2	TRBD1	TRBV7-2
TGCGCCAGCAGACCCCTGGCGGGGGCAGATACGCAGTATTTT	CASRPLAGADTQYF	few	TRBJ2-3	TRBD2	TRBV5-1
TGCAGCGTTCGGGCAGATCATAATTCACCCCTCCACTTT	CSVRADHNSPLHF	-	TRBJ1-6	-	TRBV29-1
TGCAGTGCTAGAGGGGACAGGAGCAATCAGCCCCAGCATTTT	CSARGDRSNQPQHF	-	TRBJ1-5	TRBD1	TRBV20-1
TGCGCCAGCAGCTTAACAGGGTTGATAGGCACTGAAGCTTTCTTT	CASSLTGLIGTEAFF	-	TRBJ1-1	-	TRBV5-1
TGTGCCAGCAGACTCCGGACAGCGGGAATTGGGACCCAGTACTTC	CASRLRTAGIGTQYF	-	TRBJ2-5	-	TRBV6-2/TRBV6-3
TGTGCCAGCAGCCTCGGTGGACTGGCGCAGTTCTTC	CASSLGGLAQFF	-	TRBJ2-1	-	TRBV3-1
TGCGCCAGCAGCTTGGTGGGGACCACTGAAGCTTTCTTT	CASSLVGTTEAFF	few	TRBJ1-1	-	TRBV5-1
TGTGCCAGCAGACTCCCGTGGGGGAGCACTGAAGCTTTCTTT	CASRLPWGSTEAFF	few	TRBJ1-1	-	TRBV28
TGTGCCAGCAGTTATCCCCGCTCCCAGATTCTATATGAGCAGTTCTTC	CASSYPRSQILYEQFF	-	TRBJ2-1	-	TRBV6-6
TGCAGCGTGCGACCTTCAGGGACAGATTCACCCCTCCACTTT	CSVRPSGTDSPLHF	-	TRBJ1-6	TRBD1	TRBV29-1
TGCAGCGTTGCGGGCAGGGAGGGAAGCACCATATATTTT	CSVAGREGSTIYF	-	TRBJ1-3	-	TRBV29-1
TGCAGTGCTAGAGGGGGACAGGGAACGGACTACGAGCAGTACTTC	CSARGGQGTDYEQYF	few	TRBJ2-7	TRBD1	TRBV20-1
TGTGCCAGCTCACCCCAGGGTAGCAATCAGCCCCAGCATTTT	CASSPQGSNQPQHF	many	TRBJ1-5	-	TRBV18
TGTGCCAGCAGTCCCCAGGCAGATACGCAGTATTTT	CASSPQADTQYF	many	TRBJ2-3	-	TRBV7-9